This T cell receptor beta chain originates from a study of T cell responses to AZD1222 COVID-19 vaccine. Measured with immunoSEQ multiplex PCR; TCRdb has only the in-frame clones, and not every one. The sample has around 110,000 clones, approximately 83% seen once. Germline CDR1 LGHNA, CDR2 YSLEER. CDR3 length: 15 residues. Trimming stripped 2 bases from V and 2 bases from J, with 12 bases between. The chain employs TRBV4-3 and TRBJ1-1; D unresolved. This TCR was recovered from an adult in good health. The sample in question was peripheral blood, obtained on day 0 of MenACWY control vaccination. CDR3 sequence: CASSQFLVLNTEAFF. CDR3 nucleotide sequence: TGCGCCAGCAGCCAATTCCTGGTATTAAACACTGAAGCTTTCTTT.